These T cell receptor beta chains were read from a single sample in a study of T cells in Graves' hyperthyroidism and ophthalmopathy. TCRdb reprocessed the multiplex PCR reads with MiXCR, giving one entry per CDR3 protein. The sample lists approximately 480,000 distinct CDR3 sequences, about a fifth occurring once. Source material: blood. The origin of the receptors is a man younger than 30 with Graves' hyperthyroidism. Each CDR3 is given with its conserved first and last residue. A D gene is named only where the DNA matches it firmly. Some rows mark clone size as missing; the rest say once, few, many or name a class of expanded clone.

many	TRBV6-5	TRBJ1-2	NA	TGTGCCAGCAGTTACTCGGCCCTCTATGGCTACACCTTC	CASSYSALYGYTF
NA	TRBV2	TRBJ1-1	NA	TGTGCCAGCATACGGCAGAACAGTGTGGCTTTCTTT	CASIRQNSVAFF
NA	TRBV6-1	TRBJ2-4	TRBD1	TGTGCCAGCAGGAGGAGACAGGGGCTAGCCAAAAACATTCAGTACTTC	CASRRRQGLAKNIQYF
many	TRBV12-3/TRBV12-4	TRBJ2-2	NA	TGTGCCAGCAGCTTCCCCCCCACCGGGGAGCTGTTTTTT	CASSFPPTGELFF
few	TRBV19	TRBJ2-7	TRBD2	TGTGCCAGTAGTAGCGAGCTAGCGGGGGGCTCCTACGAGCAGTACTTC	CASSSELAGGSYEQYF
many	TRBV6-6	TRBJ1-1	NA	TGTGCCAGCAGGGGTCAGGGAGGTGAAGCTTTCTTT	CASRGQGGEAFF
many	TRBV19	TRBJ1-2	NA	TGTGCCAGTACCTACGCTCGTGGAGGGCTCTATGGCTACACCTTC	CASTYARGGLYGYTF
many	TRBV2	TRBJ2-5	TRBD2	TGTGCCAGCAGTGAATGGACTAGCGGGCAAGAGACCCAGTACTTC	CASSEWTSGQETQYF
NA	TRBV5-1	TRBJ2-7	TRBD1	TGCGCCAGCAGCCTATTTGAGGAGACAGGGGTCAACGATCAGTACTTC	CASSLFEETGVNDQYF
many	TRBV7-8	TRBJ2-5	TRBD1	TGTGCCAGCAGCCCGGACAGGCGCGAGACCCAGTACTTC	CASSPDRRETQYF
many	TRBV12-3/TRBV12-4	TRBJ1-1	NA	TGTGCCAGCAGTTTGGTCAGCACGAACACTGAAGCTTTCTTT	CASSLVSTNTEAFF
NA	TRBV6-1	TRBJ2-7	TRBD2	TGTGCCAGCACCCCACTAGCGGAAGCAATCTACTACGAGCAGTACTTC	CASTPLAEAIYYEQYF
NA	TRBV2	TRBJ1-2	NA	TGTGCCAGCAAAGAACGGGCGGGCTATGGCTACACCTTC	CASKERAGYGYTF
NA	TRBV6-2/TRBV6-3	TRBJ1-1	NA	TGTGCCAGCAGTTACTCGTACAGGACACATGAAGCTTTCTTT	CASSYSYRTHEAFF
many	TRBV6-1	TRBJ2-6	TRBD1	TGTGCCAGCAACAACCCAGGAAAGGGGGCAGGGGCCAACGTCCTGACTTTC	CASNNPGKGAGANVLTF
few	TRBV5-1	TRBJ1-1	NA	TGCGCCAGCAGCTCCGTGGGACCGATGAACACTGAAGCTTTCTTT	CASSSVGPMNTEAFF
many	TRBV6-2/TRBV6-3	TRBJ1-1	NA	TGTGCCAGCGAAACCCAGGAGAGCACTGAAGCTTTCTTT	CASETQESTEAFF
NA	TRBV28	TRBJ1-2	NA	TGTGCCAGCAGCCCGCCCGGACGGATCTTCTATGGCTACACCTTC	CASSPPGRIFYGYTF
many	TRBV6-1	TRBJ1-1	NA	TGTGCCAGCACTACAACTATCGGGGGCACTGAAGCTTTCTTT	CASTTTIGGTEAFF
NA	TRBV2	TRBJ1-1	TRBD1	TGTGCCAGCAGTGGAGGGACAGCGCAAAGAGCTTTCTTT	CASSGGTAQRAFF
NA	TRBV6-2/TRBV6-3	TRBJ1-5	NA	TGTGCCAGCAGTAATACCCACCAGACTGGGTGGGGAGGTTCAAATCAGCCCCAGCATTTT	CASSNTHQTGWGGSNQPQHF
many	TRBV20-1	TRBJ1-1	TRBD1	TGCAGTGCTAGCGGACAGGGAATAAGGGACACTGAAGCTTTCTTT	CSASGQGIRDTEAFF
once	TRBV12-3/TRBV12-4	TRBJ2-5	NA	TGTGCCAGCAGCCCAGGGGGGGTCGGTTGGACCCAGTACTTC	CASSPGGVGWTQYF
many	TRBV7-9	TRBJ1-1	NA	TGTGCCAGCAGCTTCGCACAGGGCGACACTGAAGCTTTCTTT	CASSFAQGDTEAFF
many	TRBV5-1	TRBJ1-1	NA	TGCGCCAGCAGCTCGTACCTATTGAACACTGAAGCTTTCTTT	CASSSYLLNTEAFF
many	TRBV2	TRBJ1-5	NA	TGTGCCAGCAGTAGCAGCGTGTATAGCAATCAGCCCCAGCATTTT	CASSSSVYSNQPQHF
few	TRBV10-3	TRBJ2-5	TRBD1	TGTGCCATCAGTGACGGGACAGGGATTTTAGAGACCCAGTACTTC	CAISDGTGILETQYF
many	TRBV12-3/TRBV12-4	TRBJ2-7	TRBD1	TGTGCCAGCAGTTTTAGTCTTGGGACAGGGGCCTACGAGCAGTACTTC	CASSFSLGTGAYEQYF
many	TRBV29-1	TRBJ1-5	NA	TGCAGCGCCCTGTTGAGGGGCAATCAGCCCCAGCATTTT	CSALLRGNQPQHF
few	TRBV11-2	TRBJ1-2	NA	TGTGCCAGCAGCTTAGATCACACACAGAACTATGGCTACACCTTC	CASSLDHTQNYGYTF
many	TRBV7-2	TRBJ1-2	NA	TGTGCCAGCAGCGCGACCGTGCCCTATGGCTACACCTTC	CASSATVPYGYTF
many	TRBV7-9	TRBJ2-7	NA	TGTGCCAGCAGCTTATCGGGTCCAGGGAGTCGGTACGAGCAGTACTTC	CASSLSGPGSRYEQYF
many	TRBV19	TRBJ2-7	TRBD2	TGTGCCAGTAGTGCGGGGGGGAGACTCGAGCAGTACTTC	CASSAGGRLEQYF